A single sample gave rise to the 4 T cell receptor beta chains below, sequenced in a study of response to subunit inactivated influenza vaccine. TCRdb used MiXCR to reprocess the RT-PCR reads, holding one entry per CDR3 protein. The sample holds about 780,000 distinct CDR3 sequences, around 18% seen once. Sequencing was performed on PBMCs from blood, taken around 5 days after vaccination. These receptors were collected from a man aged 45-60 years who received an inactivated influenza vaccine.

In its sample, this clonotype was seen a few times. The V call is TRBV14, the J call TRBJ2-1, with 7 nucleotides matching TRBD1. V shed 4 bases and J 7 bases; nucleotides not matched to a gene: 10. The CDR3 runs to 15 residues. Germline assignment: CDR1 SGHDN and CDR2 FVKESK. The CDR3 DNA reads TGTGCCAGCAGCCCACGGACAGGAGGAGTTAATGAGCAGTTCTTC. Amino acid sequence: CASSPRTGGVNEQFF.

V is TRBV5-1 and J is TRBJ2-1; 11 nucleotides match TRBD2. Germline CDR1 reads SGHRS; CDR2 reads YFSETQ. The V and J ends lost 4 bases and 5 bases, in that order; junction bases with no gene match: 11. The CDR3 length is 17 residues. The CDR3 DNA is TGCGCCAGCAGCCTGACTCTGACTAGCGGGGATAACAATGAGCAGTTCTTC. This codes for CASSLTLTSGDNNEQFF.

Ten or more counts support this clonotype. The genes are TRBV20-1 and TRBJ2-4, with D perhaps TRBD1 or TRBD2 (5 bases each). The V gene's germline CDR1 is DFQATT and CDR2 SNEGSKA (reference sequence). V was trimmed by 6 bases and J by 15 bases, leaving 18 bases between them. The CDR3 is 11 residues long. The CDR3 protein is CSALLGPIAYF. Written as DNA, the CDR3 is TGCAGTGCCCTTCTGGGACCTATCGCGTACTTC.

CDR3 sequence: CASSEVGRFLAQETQYF. The CDR3 DNA reads TGTGCCAGCAGTGAAGTCGGACGGTTCTTGGCCCAAGAGACCCAGTACTTC. V and J are TRBV2 and TRBJ2-5; D is unclear. V was shortened by 1 base and J by 1 base, with 16 bases between the two germline ends. Germline V CDR1 and CDR2: SNHLY, FYNNEI. This CDR3 has 17 amino acids.